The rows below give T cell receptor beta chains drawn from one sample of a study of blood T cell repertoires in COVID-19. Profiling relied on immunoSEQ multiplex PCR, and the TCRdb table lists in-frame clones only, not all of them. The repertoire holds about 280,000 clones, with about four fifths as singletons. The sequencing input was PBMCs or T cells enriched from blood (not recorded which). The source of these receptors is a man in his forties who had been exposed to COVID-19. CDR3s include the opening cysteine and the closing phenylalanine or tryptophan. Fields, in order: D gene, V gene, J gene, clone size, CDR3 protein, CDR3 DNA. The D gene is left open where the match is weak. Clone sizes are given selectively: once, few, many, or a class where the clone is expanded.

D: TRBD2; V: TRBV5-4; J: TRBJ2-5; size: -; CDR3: CASSDAGTSGEETQYF; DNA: TGTGCCAGCAGCGACGCCGGGACTAGCGGTGAAGAGACCCAGTACTTC
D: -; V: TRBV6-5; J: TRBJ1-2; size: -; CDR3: CASTLGQAGGGYTF; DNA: TGTGCCAGCACCTTGGGGCAGGCGGGGGGTGGCTACACCTTC
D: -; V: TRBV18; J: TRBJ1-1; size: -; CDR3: CASSFDRNTEAFF; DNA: TGTGCCAGCTCCTTCGACAGAAACACTGAAGCTTTCTTT
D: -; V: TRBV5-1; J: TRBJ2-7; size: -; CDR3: CASSLESGGPWNEQYF; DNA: TGCGCCAGCAGCTTGGAATCGGGGGGCCCTTGGAACGAGCAGTACTTC
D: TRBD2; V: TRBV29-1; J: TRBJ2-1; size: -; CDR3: CSARGPGRNEQFF; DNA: TGCAGCGCTAGAGGACCCGGGAGGAATGAGCAGTTCTTC
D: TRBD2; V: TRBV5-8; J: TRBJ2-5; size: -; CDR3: CADTDGGGETQYF; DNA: TGTGCTGATACTGACGGGGGGGGAGAGACCCAGTACTTC
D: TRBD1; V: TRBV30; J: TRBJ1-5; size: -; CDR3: CAWSWTGGAENQPQHF; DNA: TGTGCCTGGAGCTGGACAGGGGGCGCTGAGAATCAGCCCCAGCATTTT
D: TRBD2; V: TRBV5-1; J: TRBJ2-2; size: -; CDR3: CASSPPGLAGYTGELFF; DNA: TGCGCCAGCAGCCCCCCCGGACTAGCGGGATACACCGGGGAGCTGTTTTTT
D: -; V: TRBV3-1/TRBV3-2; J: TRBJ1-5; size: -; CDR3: CASSFQGNQPQHF; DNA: TGTGCCAGCAGCTTCCAGGGCAATCAGCCCCAGCATTTT
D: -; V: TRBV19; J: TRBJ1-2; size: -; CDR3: CASSIPGRQVYGYTF; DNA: TGTGCCAGTAGTATCCCCGGGAGGCAGGTTTACGGCTACACCTTC
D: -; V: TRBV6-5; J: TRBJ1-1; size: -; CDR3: CASTQPGGNTEAFF; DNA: TGTGCCAGCACACAACCGGGGGGTAACACTGAAGCTTTCTTT
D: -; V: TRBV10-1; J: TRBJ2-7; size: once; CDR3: CASSVGQGLGEQYF; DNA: TGCGCCAGCAGCGTCGGGCAGGGGCTGGGGGAGCAGTACTTC
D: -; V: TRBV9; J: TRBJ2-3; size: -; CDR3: CASSVGRARTDTQYF; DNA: TGTGCCAGCAGCGTAGGGAGGGCACGCACAGATACGCAGTATTTT
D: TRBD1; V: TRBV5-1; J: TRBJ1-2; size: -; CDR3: CASSPTGQINTLNYGYTF; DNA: TGCGCCAGCAGCCCAACGGGACAGATAAACACCCTCAACTATGGCTACACCTTC
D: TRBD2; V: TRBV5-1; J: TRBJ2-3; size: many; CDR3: CASSKGGGRSSTDTQYF; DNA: TGCGCCAGCAGTAAGGGCGGCGGGAGGAGTAGCACAGATACGCAGTATTTT
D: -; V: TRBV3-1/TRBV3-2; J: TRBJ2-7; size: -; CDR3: CASSQVASYEQYF; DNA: TGTGCCAGCAGCCAAGTAGCGAGTTACGAGCAGTACTTC
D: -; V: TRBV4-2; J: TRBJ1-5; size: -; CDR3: CASSQGRGRASNQPQHF; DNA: TGTGCCAGCAGCCAAGGGCGCGGCAGGGCTAGCAATCAGCCCCAGCATTTT
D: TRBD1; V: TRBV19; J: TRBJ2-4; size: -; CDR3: CAISPGTGENIQYF; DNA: TGTGCCATTTCGCCTGGGACAGGGGAAAACATTCAGTACTTC
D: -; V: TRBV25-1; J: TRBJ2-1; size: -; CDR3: CASRSPGNEQFF; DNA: TGTGCCAGCCGGTCGCCAGGCAATGAGCAGTTCTTC
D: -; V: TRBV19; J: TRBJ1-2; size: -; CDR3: CASSSSWLTRNNYGYTF; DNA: TGTGCCAGTAGTTCTAGTTGGTTGACTCGCAATAACTATGGCTACACCTTC
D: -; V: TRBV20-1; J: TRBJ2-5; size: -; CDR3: CSASGGETQYF; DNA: TGCAGTGCTAGCGGCGGGGAGACCCAGTACTTC
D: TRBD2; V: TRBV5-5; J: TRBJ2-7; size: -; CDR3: CASSLGEGNGREQYF; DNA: TGTGCCAGCAGCCTCGGGGAGGGTAACGGCCGCGAGCAGTACTTC